This TCR beta chain was sequenced in a study of CD8 T cells in ankylosing spondylitis. Study results and limitations: In ankylosing spondylitis blood, a motif of roughly eight highly homologous TCR beta variants appeared characteristic.

V lost 1 base, J lost 11 bases, and 14 bases lay in between. The CDR3 is made up of 13 amino acids. With respect to this clonotype: As yet, its antigen is unknown.

From the 5' RACE reads, TCRdb called clonotypes with MiXCR, one entry per CDR3 protein. The table includes 750,000 to 850,000 distinct CDR3 sequences, about 11% detected once. The chain employs TRBV12-3 or TRBV12-4 and TRBJ1-1; D not certain. The sequencing input was blood, either unsorted or a sorted T cell fraction (not recorded which). This receptor was taken from a male donor with ankylosing spondylitis. The CDR3 reads CASSLEGPTRAFF. In nucleotides, the CDR3 is TGTGCCAGCAGTTTAGAAGGCCCAACGAGGGCTTTCTTT.